These T cell receptor beta chains were read from a single sample in a study of Ad26.COV2.S vaccination and SARS-CoV-2 variants. The repertoire was sequenced with immunoSEQ multiplex PCR; TCRdb's copy has only in-frame clones and lacks some. The sample lists around 450,000 clones; 75% to 95% were seen once. Sequenced here: peripheral blood, sampled in a trial of Ad26.COV2.S vaccine versus placebo. Receptors originate from a person aged 18-60 years who received the Ad26.COV2.S COVID-19 vaccine or a placebo. Both conserved end residues are part of each CDR3. D genes are given only for firm matches.

D gene: .; J gene: TRBJ1-4; V gene: TRBV12-3/TRBV12-4; CDR3 length: 13; CDR3 protein: CASSPPGSEKLFF; CDR3 DNA: TGTGCCAGCAGTCCCCCTGGGAGTGAAAAACTGTTTTTT
D gene: TRBD1; J gene: TRBJ1-1; V gene: TRBV19; CDR3 length: 15; CDR3 protein: CATRTGAFVNTEAFF; CDR3 DNA: TGTGCCACCCGGACAGGGGCTTTCGTGAACACTGAAGCTTTCTTT
D gene: TRBD1; J gene: TRBJ1-2; V gene: TRBV7-9; CDR3 length: 14; CDR3 protein: CASSPGQGYYGYTF; CDR3 DNA: TGTGCCAGCAGCCCTGGACAGGGGTACTATGGCTACACCTTC
D gene: .; J gene: TRBJ2-1; V gene: TRBV29-1; CDR3 length: 13; CDR3 protein: CSVGRTDYNEQFF; CDR3 DNA: TGCAGCGTTGGACGGACAGACTACAATGAGCAGTTCTTC
D gene: .; J gene: TRBJ2-2; V gene: TRBV30; CDR3 length: 13; CDR3 protein: CAWGPSRSRELFF; CDR3 DNA: TGTGCCTGGGGACCTAGTCGGAGCCGGGAGCTGTTTTTT
D gene: TRBD2; J gene: TRBJ2-1; V gene: TRBV4-3; CDR3 length: 16; CDR3 protein: CASSQASGGIYNEQFF; CDR3 DNA: TGCGCCAGCAGCCAAGCTAGCGGGGGGATCTACAATGAGCAGTTCTTC
D gene: .; J gene: TRBJ1-2; V gene: TRBV6-1; CDR3 length: 13; CDR3 protein: CASSDSQGYGYTF; CDR3 DNA: TGTGCCAGCAGTGATTCACAGGGTTATGGCTACACCTTC
D gene: .; J gene: TRBJ1-6; V gene: TRBV5-1; CDR3 length: 16; CDR3 protein: CASSLGTAAYNSPLHF; CDR3 DNA: TGCGCCAGCAGCTTGGGGACGGCGGCATATAATTCACCCCTCCACTTT
D gene: .; J gene: TRBJ2-4; V gene: TRBV18; CDR3 length: 15; CDR3 protein: CASSPTEGIGNIQYF; CDR3 DNA: TGTGCCAGCTCACCAACGGAGGGGATTGGAAACATTCAGTACTTC
D gene: .; J gene: TRBJ2-2; V gene: TRBV4-3; CDR3 length: 16; CDR3 protein: CASSQVSSLHTGELFF; CDR3 DNA: TGCGCCAGCAGCCAAGTGAGTTCTTTGCACACCGGGGAGCTGTTTTTT